The present T cell receptor (beta chain) was sequenced within a study of T cell responses to AZD1222 COVID-19 vaccine. Regarding the study as a whole: Repertoires were collected only later (after the peak T cell response had occurred). The CD4 TCRs associated with vaccination extended across spike and predominated at 160-218 and 743-854. Only a handful of people who got AZD1222 tested seropositive at baseline. Females made up more of the donors, who were largely white British, and clonal diversity may have come out too low.

Turning to this clone: Its antigen is unidentified.

The data were produced by immunoSEQ multiplex PCR, yet TCRdb's version contains in-frame clones alone and is incomplete. The sample has roughly 43,000 clones, roughly 75% seen once. This CDR3 region has 14 residues. In germline, CDR1 is MNHNY, CDR2 SVGAGI (reference sequence). Trimming stripped 8 bases from V and 6 bases from J, with 20 bases between. The genes are TRBV6-6 and TRBJ2-7; D assignment may be TRBD1 or TRBD2 (5 bases each). The TCR originated in an adult who received the MenACWY meningococcal vaccine as a control. The sample in question was peripheral blood, obtained 28 days after the second dose of the MenACWY control vaccine. The CDR3 region is CASCVGVGGSEQYF. The CDR3 coding sequence is TGTGCCAGCTGTGTGGGGGTGGGTGGGTCCGAGCAGTACTTC.